The clone carrying this T cell receptor beta chain was found many times. Its cognate antigen is unknown. This sample is part of a study of Graves' ophthalmopathy and Graves' hyperthyroidism. Points from the study as a whole: Ophthalmopathy progression cases were predicted by the model with 70.59% sensitivity and more than 72% specificity.

Excluded: other autoimmune disease, uncontrolled infection, pregnancy or lactation. The source of the PBMCs was around 9 ml of fresh peripheral blood. Researchers took RNA transcripts and amplified TCR beta CDR3 regions from them. RT-PCR in the first round used HTBI primers; a second-round multiplex PCR followed. Each CDR3 protein is one row after TCRdb ran MiXCR on the multiplex PCR reads. The table lists roughly 170,000 distinct CDR3 sequences, 30% to 45% of them singletons. This CDR3 has 12 residues. Germline CDR1 SQVTM, CDR2 ANQGSEA. V was pared by 6 bases and J by 8 bases, with 16 bases between. The receptor was isolated from a young man with Graves' ophthalmopathy. The specimen sequenced was peripheral blood. J is TRBJ1-1 and V is TRBV29-1; the D is unclear. The CDR3 bases are TGCAGCGTCGAATTCGGGCCAGAAGAAGCTTTCTTT. Encoded protein: CSVEFGPEEAFF.